This passage covers 25 T cell receptor beta chains from one sample sequenced in a study of Ad26.COV2.S vaccination and SARS-CoV-2 variants. Method: immunoSEQ multiplex PCR; TCRdb's copy keeps in-frame clones and lacks some. The sample contains around 340,000 clones, roughly 90% of which appear only once. As to treatment: roughly 18 received Ad26.COV2.S at low or high dose, single or two shots; about 5 received placebo; per-sample allocation not given. Collection of the samples took place on day 63 after the first injection of vaccine or placebo. This sample comprised peripheral blood, obtained in a trial of Ad26.COV2.S vaccine versus placebo. These receptors came from a person between 18 and 65 years old who received the Ad26.COV2.S COVID-19 vaccine or a placebo.

J is TRBJ2-2 and V is TRBV5-4; 8 positions agree with TRBD1. CDR3 length: 16 residues. Germline V lookup: CDR1 SGHNT, CDR2 YYREEE (reference sequence). Trimming at V came to 1 base and at J to 1 base, leaving 3 bases not matched to a gene. This chain's CDR3 is CASSLSGGVNTGELFF. The CDR3 coding sequence is TGTGCCAGCAGCTTGTCAGGGGGCGTGAACACCGGGGAGCTGTTTTTT. Using reference TRBV5-4 and TRBJ2-2 for the parts outside the CDR3, the full variable domain is ETGVTQSPTHLIKTRGQQVTLRCSSQSGHNTVSWYQQALGQGPQFIFQYYREEENGRGNFPPRFSGLQFPNYSSELNVNALELDDSALYLCASSLSGGVNTGELFFGEGSRLTVL.

This chain connects TRBV18 to TRBJ1-5; 8 bases agree with TRBD1. Trimming took 6 bases from V and 8 from J; bases not matched to a gene: 6. CDR1 and CDR2 from the germline V gene are KGHSH and LQKENI. This CDR3 has 13 amino acids. Written as DNA, the CDR3 is TGTGCCAGCTCTCAGGACAGGGTGAAGCCCCAGCATTTT. Protein: CASSQDRVKPQHF. The whole variable domain, filled in from reference TRBV18 and TRBJ1-5, reads NAGVMQNPRHLVRRRGQEARLRCSPMKGHSHVYWYRQLPEEGLKFMVYLQKENIIDESGMPKERFSAEFPKEGPSILRIQQVVRGDSAAYFCASSQDRVKPQHFGDGTRLSIL.

The table lists this clone with a few counts. The chain uses TRBV5-6 and TRBJ2-2; unclear D gene. Germline CDR1 SGHDT, CDR2 YYEEEE. Trimming removed 3 bases from V and 3 bases from J, with 3 bases in between. The CDR3 is made up of 12 amino acids. Here the CDR3 reads CASSSDTGELFF. The CDR3 DNA follows: TGTGCCAGCAGCTCGGACACCGGGGAGCTGTTTTTT.

The rearrangement links TRBV7-9 to TRBJ1-4, with D perhaps matching TRBD1 (6 bases). CDR3 length: 16 amino acids. CDR1 is SEHNR and CDR2 is FQNEAQ in the germline V gene (reference sequence). The germline V and J ends were trimmed by 1 base and 7 bases, with 16 bases remaining between them. CDR3 in DNA: TGTGCCAGCAGCTTAGTATCCGGGGGGCGAGGTGAAAAACTGTTTTTT. Its protein is CASSLVSGGRGEKLFF.

V usage is TRBV6-6 and J usage is TRBJ1-3; D not resolved. This CDR3 has 14 residues. Germline CDR1 is MNHNY and CDR2 is SVGAGI (reference sequence). Deletions cut 5 bases from V and 0 bases from J, with 8 bases between. The CDR3 sequence: CASSPASSGNTIYF. The CDR3, as DNA: TGTGCCAGCAGTCCGGCGAGCTCTGGAAACACCATATATTTT.

The J gene is TRBJ1-4, the V gene TRBV19, with TRBD1 matching over 7 bases. Germline lookup yields CDR1 LNHDA and CDR2 SQIVND (reference sequence). CDR3 length: 15 residues. Trimming removed 6 bases from V and 10 bases from J; junction bases left unmatched: 14. The CDR3 DNA is TGTGCCAGTAGACAATACAGGGGTTTGTATGGAAAACTGTTTTTT. This encodes CASRQYRGLYGKLFF.

The chain carries TRBV6-2 or TRBV6-3 and TRBJ2-7, with TRBD1 as a possible D gene (5 bases). The CDR3 consists of 20 residues. Per the germline V gene, CDR1 is MNHEY and CDR2 is SVGEGT. V was clipped by 2 bases and J by 3 bases, with 29 bases between them. This CDR3 reads CASSYPISDRGHSRVYEQYF. In nucleotides, the CDR3 is TGTGCCAGCAGTTACCCGATCTCCGATCGAGGACACAGCAGGGTCTACGAGCAGTACTTC.

The V call is TRBV19, the J call TRBJ2-2; 8 nucleotides align to TRBD2. In germline, CDR1 is LNHDA, CDR2 SQIVND (reference sequence). This CDR3 region has 16 residues. V dropped 1 base and J dropped 3; count of bases not matched to a gene: 4. The chain's CDR3 is CASSIAGGPYTGELFF. The CDR3 DNA follows: TGTGCCAGTAGTATAGCGGGGGGGCCCTACACCGGGGAGCTGTTTTTT.

The chain carries TRBV7-2 and TRBJ2-1; D gene unclear. Germline lookup yields CDR1 SGHTA and CDR2 FQGNSA. CDR3 length: 11 amino acids. Trimming left V 2 bases short and J 6 bases short, with 2 bases between. The CDR3 nucleotides read TGTGCCAGCAGCTTACTCAATGAGCAGTTCTTC. Residues: CASSLLNEQFF.

The chain employs TRBV11-3 and TRBJ2-3; D unclear. This CDR3 comprises 12 residues. CDR1 and CDR2 from the germline V gene are SGHNT and YENEEA. The V gene lost 6 bases and the J gene lost 0 bases, with 4 bases spanning the gap. The CDR3 DNA reads as TGTGCCAGCAGTGGGAGCACAGATACGCAGTATTTT. Its protein is CASSGSTDTQYF. Full variable domain (remainder filled in from reference TRBV11-3 and TRBJ2-3): EAGVVQSPRYKIIEKKQPVAFWCNPISGHNTLYWYLQNLGQGPELLIRYENEEAVDDSQLPKDRFSAERLKGVDSTLKIQPAELGDSAVYLCASSGSTDTQYFGPGTRLTVL.

This rearrangement joins TRBV18 to TRBJ2-7; 8 bases match TRBD1. This CDR3 comprises 14 residues. Trimming took 3 bases from V and 10 from J; bases not matched to a gene: 11. CDR1 KGHSH and CDR2 LQKENI come from the germline V gene. The CDR3 nucleotides are TGTGCCAGCTCACCTGCGGACAGGGACCCCCGTCAGTACTTC. This translates into CASSPADRDPRQYF. Using reference TRBV18 and TRBJ2-7 for the parts outside the CDR3, the full variable domain is NAGVMQNPRHLVRRRGQEARLRCSPMKGHSHVYWYRQLPEEGLKFMVYLQKENIIDESGMPKERFSAEFPKEGPSILRIQQVVRGDSAAYFCASSPADRDPRQYFGPGTRLTVT.

The genes are TRBV27 and TRBJ2-6; 10 bases agree with TRBD1. The ends lost 0 bases at V and 4 bases at J; junction bases unmatched: 6. The CDR3 loop spans 18 amino acids. The germline gives CDR1 MNHEY, CDR2 SMNVEV (reference sequence). The CDR3 here is CASSLSRTGGTGANVLTF. The CDR3 DNA reads TGTGCCAGCAGTTTATCAAGGACAGGGGGGACAGGGGCCAACGTCCTGACTTTC.

The rearrangement joins TRBV5-1 to TRBJ2-7, with 8 bases fitting TRBD1. The germline V gene encodes CDR1 SGHRS and CDR2 YFSETQ. Trimming took 0 bases from V and 3 from J; bases not matched to a gene: 8. This CDR3 has 16 residues. The CDR3 DNA reads as TGCGCCAGCAGCTTGGGTATACAGGGGGGAATCTACGAGCAGTACTTC. Amino acid sequence: CASSLGIQGGIYEQYF. Complete variable domain (other parts from reference TRBV5-1 and TRBJ2-7): KAGVTQTPRYLIKTRGQQVTLSCSPISGHRSVSWYQQTPGQGLQFLFEYFSETQRNKGNFPGRFSGRQFSNSRSEMNVSTLELGDSALYLCASSLGIQGGIYEQYFGPGTRLTVT.

V usage is TRBV13 and J usage is TRBJ1-2; D is undetermined. Germline CDR1 and CDR2: PRHDT and FYEKMQ (reference sequence). Trimming took off 5 bases at V and 3 bases at J, with 13 bases between the two ends. This CDR3 is 14 amino acids long. Here the CDR3 DNA reads TGTGCCAGCAGCCGGACGGTGGAGTACTATGGCTACACCTTC. This codes for CASSRTVEYYGYTF.

J is TRBJ1-1 and V is TRBV19, with D tentatively TRBD1 (5 bases). The germline V and J ends were trimmed by 6 bases and 1 base, with 21 bases remaining between them. The germline V gene has CDR1 LNHDA and CDR2 SQIVND (reference sequence). The CDR3 runs 17 residues. This CDR3 is CASRRGVGIKGNTEAFF. CDR3 DNA: TGTGCCAGTAGAAGGGGCGTAGGAATCAAAGGGAACACTGAAGCTTTCTTT.

The chain uses TRBV5-1 and TRBJ1-1; D is possibly TRBD1 (5 bases). Germline V gene lookup returns CDR1 SGHRS and CDR2 YFSETQ. The CDR3 runs 12 residues. V shed 3 bases and J shed 7 bases, with 10 bases lying between them. The CDR3 reads CASSWDVSEAFF. Written as DNA, the CDR3 is TGCGCCAGCAGCTGGGACGTAAGTGAAGCTTTCTTT. Based on the CDR3 plus reference TRBV5-1 and TRBJ1-1, the full variable domain is KAGVTQTPRYLIKTRGQQVTLSCSPISGHRSVSWYQQTPGQGLQFLFEYFSETQRNKGNFPGRFSGRQFSNSRSEMNVSTLELGDSALYLCASSWDVSEAFFGQGTRLTVV.

This chain joins TRBV11-3 and TRBJ2-5; 8 bases agree with TRBD1. Germline loops: CDR1 SGHNT, CDR2 YENEEA. The V and J ends lost 5 bases and 1 base, in that order; junction bases with no gene match: 9. CDR3 length: 16 amino acids. The DNA of the CDR3 is TGTGCCAGCAGCCTAACGACAGGGGCTATCCAAGAGACCCAGTACTTC. Protein product: CASSLTTGAIQETQYF. Full variable domain (outside the CDR3, taken from reference TRBV11-3 and TRBJ2-5): EAGVVQSPRYKIIEKKQPVAFWCNPISGHNTLYWYLQNLGQGPELLIRYENEEAVDDSQLPKDRFSAERLKGVDSTLKIQPAELGDSAVYLCASSLTTGAIQETQYFGPGTRLLVL.

The J gene is TRBJ1-3, the V gene TRBV27; D unclear. The CDR3 consists of 15 residues. Trimming shortened V by 2 bases and J by 0 bases, and 8 bases separated the two germline ends. Germline lookup yields CDR1 MNHEY and CDR2 SMNVEV (reference sequence). This chain's CDR3 is CASSLDGNSGNTIYF. CDR3 DNA: TGTGCCAGCAGTTTAGATGGGAACTCTGGAAACACCATATATTTT.

Comments on this clone: Being one base from a much bigger clone, this may be a read error. The V call is TRBV9, the J call TRBJ1-4; 7 nucleotides align to TRBD1. The trim removed 4 bases at V and 4 bases at J, leaving 4 bases unmatched. Germline-derived CDR1 and CDR2 are SGDLS and YYNGEE. The CDR3 consists of 14 residues. The CDR3 coding sequence is TGTGCCAGCAGCAGCCGGGACAGTAATGAAAAACTGTTTTTT. Translated: CASSSRDSNEKLFF.

The rearrangement joins TRBV2 to TRBJ1-2; D remains unclear. V gave up 6 bases and J gave up 6 bases, with 20 bases separating them. Germline V lookup: CDR1 SNHLY, CDR2 FYNNEI. The CDR3 is 15 amino acids. The DNA for the CDR3 is TGTGCCAGCAGCCCCCTGGGAGGAGTTGTGGATGGCTACACCTTC. As protein: CASSPLGGVVDGYTF.

The chain carries TRBV5-1 and TRBJ1-1; maybe TRBD1 (6 bases). The CDR3 covers 15 residues. Germline CDR1 SGHRS, CDR2 YFSETQ. V was clipped by 5 bases and J by 5 bases, with 19 bases between them. The CDR3 protein is CASRPSDRRSTEAFF. CDR3 nucleotide sequence: TGCGCCAGCAGACCTAGTGACAGGAGGTCTACTGAAGCTTTCTTT.

This clone was seen a few times. The J gene is TRBJ1-6, the V gene TRBV6-4, with 7 bases that match TRBD1. J was trimmed by 9 bases and V by 4 bases; bases with no gene match: 6. Germline assignment: CDR1 MRHNA and CDR2 SNTAGT. This CDR3 is built from 14 residues. This CDR3 is CASSAGQESSPLHF. The CDR3 DNA sequence: TGTGCCAGCAGTGCCGGACAGGAGAGTTCACCCCTCCACTTT.

J is TRBJ2-3 and V is TRBV10-3; 10 bases are shared with TRBD1. Germline assignment: CDR1 ENHRY and CDR2 SYGVKD. V shed 6 bases and J 0 bases; nucleotides not matched to a gene: 9. This CDR3 spans 17 amino acids. CDR3 sequence (DNA): TGTGCCATCAGAGACCCGGGACAGGGGAGTAGCACAGATACGCAGTATTTT. Translation gives CAIRDPGQGSSTDTQYF.

This rearrangement joins TRBV11-3 to TRBJ2-2; weak D call: TRBD1 (5 bases). CDR1 is SGHNT, CDR2 YENEEA, per germline. The V end lost 1 base, the J end lost 8 bases, and 23 bases lay between the germline ends. CDR3 length: 18 amino acids. CDR3 nucleotide sequence: TGTGCCAGCAGCTTAGTTCCTCCAGGAGTAGTCAGGGCTGGGGAGCTGTTTTTT. Its protein product is CASSLVPPGVVRAGELFF.

The chain couples TRBV6-4 to TRBJ2-2; TRBD1 aligns across 7 bases. Germline V gives CDR1 MRHNA, CDR2 SNTAGT. This CDR3 contains 16 residues. V lost 4 bases, J lost 4 bases, and 9 bases stayed unmatched. This CDR3 is CASSGTGARGTGELFF. The CDR3 nucleotides are TGTGCCAGCAGTGGAACAGGGGCCAGAGGCACCGGGGAGCTGTTTTTT.